Below, one TCR gamma chain is given with its context. Its antigen is still unknown. Per-base qualities were not stored, and no clone one base away is much larger. This entry belongs to a study of intestinal T cells in coeliac disease (dated by TCRdb to about 2020). Context from the whole study: In the TRG cohort, the mean age of coeliac patients was 15 to 16 years compared with approximately 57 years for controls, so the coeliac patients were much younger than the controls. In the TCR-delta (TRD) cohort, there were duodenal biopsies from about ten coeliac disease patients and about ten non-coeliac controls. A second, larger TCR-gamma (TRG) cohort comprised duodenal biopsies from around 32 coeliac disease patients and under 25 non-coeliac controls. Paper-wide results and their limitations: There was no way to tell repeated CDR3 amino acid sequences apart from PCR duplicates. In training, clustering based on TRD kmers put every one of the 22 biopsies in the right class, and the leave-one-out accuracy was reported as 91%. Of approximately 54 biopsies, around 50 (roughly 94%) were correctly classified by TRG clustering, which had a reported leave-one-out accuracy of about 87%. FFPE-derived DNA was found to be relatively degraded, and loss of a proportion of TCR sequences in each sample was likely caused by this degradation. A significant age difference was observed between coeliac and control groups, although significant classification was not yielded by an age-split analysis.

Genomic DNA was extracted with the QIAamp DNA FFPE tissue kit from ten 5-um FFPE scrolls per case. To test whether coeliac disease could be classified from the TCR repertoire, the study used duodenal biopsies that were formalin-fixed paraffin-embedded, fully anonymised, and surplus to diagnostic needs. The receptor library was made with multiplex PCR. TCRdb records Ion Torrent PGM as the sequencer. TRG repertoires were amplified from roughly 190 ng of biopsy DNA using the LymphoTrack kit, whose primers carry Illumina adapters. TRG amplicons were purified with AMPure XP beads, quantified on a 2100 Bioanalyzer, and pooled equimolarly. Sequencing of TRG libraries was performed on an Ion PGM instrument. For the original study's pipeline: Using FastX, any read was removed if more than 10% of its nucleotides had quality scores below the third quartile calculated per patient. IMGT/HighV-QUEST was used to align the reads, assigning V, D and J genes, identifying CDR3 regions and assessing functionality. After the sequences were translated into amino acids, every sequence predicted to be non-functional was thrown out. The CDR3s were broken into kmers both with and without positional annotation, PCA was run on the kmer frequencies, and the samples were clustered using every one of the 1023 combinations of PCs 1-10. Leave-one-out cross-validation was used to validate the classification, with parameters re-optimised on the remaining samples in each round. Using the vegan R package, Shannon diversity was calculated from repeated random subsamples whose size matched the lowest read count. TCRdb called clones afresh from the public reads with CATT; identical DNA rows were later merged. These V and J calls originate from TCRdb's pipeline instead of the authors' own analysis. Counted in this sample were some 730 gamma-chain clones; about half of them appeared once. The ten largest clones take up less than 20% of the sample.

V is pruned by 8 bases and J by 3 bases, leaving 7 bases of the junction without a gene match. The CDR3 covers 14 residues, taking in both the cysteine and the phenylalanine. Just CDR3 DNA is preserved here, 42 bases in frame from base 1. The chain links TRGV10 with TRGJP1. TRGV10 is filed as an ORF, its function uncertain. Sequencing used a duodenal biopsy. This TCR was sampled from a human donor with celiac disease. The DNA reads TGTGCTGCGTGGATTCTCCCCACTGGTTGGTTCAAGATATTT. The encoded protein is CAAWILPTGWFKIF.